This passage covers 27 T cell receptor beta chains from one sample sequenced in a study of OX40 agonist ivuxolimab in advanced cancers. The repertoire was sequenced with immunoSEQ multiplex PCR; TCRdb's copy has only in-frame clones and lacks some. Of 50,000 to 70,000 clones listed, around 83% are singletons. The input for sequencing was CD4+ or CD8+ T cells sorted from blood, taken in a trial of the OX40 agonist ivuxolimab. These receptors all stem from an adult with an advanced solid tumor such as melanoma, head and neck, liver or kidney cancer.

J is TRBJ2-3 and V is TRBV5-4; D is unresolved. V shed 0 bases and J shed 0 bases, with 2 bases lying between them. Germline assignment: CDR1 SGHNT and CDR2 YYREEE (reference sequence). This CDR3 region has 13 residues. CDR3 in amino acids: CASSLASTDTQYF. As DNA, the CDR3 is TGTGCCAGCAGCTTGGCCAGCACAGATACGCAGTATTTT.

The J gene is TRBJ1-4, the V gene TRBV5-1; tentative D call: TRBD1 (6 bases). This CDR3 is built from 15 residues. Per germline, CDR1 SGHRS and CDR2 YFSETQ. With 4 bases removed from V and 10 bases from J, the gap between germline ends came to 20 bases. The CDR3 loop reads CASSPRGGLASKLFF. CDR3 sequence (DNA): TGCGCCAGCAGCCCGCGGGGGGGGCTGGCCTCAAAACTGTTTTTT.

The genes are TRBV4-3 and TRBJ2-3; TRBD2 aligns across 10 bases. Germline values: CDR1 LGHNA, CDR2 YSLEER. CDR3 length: 17 amino acids. The J segment lost 4 bases and the V segment lost 3 bases, leaving 10 bases of the junction unmatched. CDR3 in amino acids: CASSQHYSSGGADTQYF. The CDR3 nucleotides read TGCGCCAGCAGCCAGCACTACTCTAGCGGGGGCGCAGATACGCAGTATTTT.

The chain carries TRBV30 and TRBJ1-1; a possible D gene is TRBD1 (6 bases). The germline V and J ends were trimmed by 3 bases and 6 bases, with 17 bases remaining between them. This CDR3 is built from 14 residues. The V gene's germline CDR1 is GTSNPN and CDR2 SVGIG (reference sequence). The CDR3 region has the DNA TGTGCCTGGAGCCCGGGACACCCCGCCCCTGAAGCTTTCTTT. This sequence encodes CAWSPGHPAPEAFF.

The J gene is TRBJ1-6, the V gene TRBV5-6; a possible D gene is TRBD1 (6 bases). Germline assignment: CDR1 SGHDT and CDR2 YYEEEE. V was trimmed by 4 bases and J by 2 bases, leaving 10 bases between them. CDR3 length: 15 amino acids. CDR3 region: CASSRNRAYNSPLHF. The CDR3 DNA sequence: TGTGCCAGCAGCAGGAACAGGGCCTATAATTCACCCCTCCACTTT.

This chain joins TRBV5-1 and TRBJ2-7, with D tentatively TRBD2 (6 bases). CDR1 is SGHRS, CDR2 YFSETQ, per germline. Trimming shortened V by 0 bases and J by 5 bases, and 15 bases separated the two germline ends. This CDR3 has 15 residues. For the CDR3, the DNA is TGCGCCAGCAGCTTGGGGCATCCGGGGGTCCACGAGCAGTACTTC. Translation: CASSLGHPGVHEQYF.

This CDR3 is CASRGGVGTGELFF. CDR3 bases: TGTGCCAGCAGGGGAGGGGTAGGCACCGGGGAGCTGTTTTTT. V is TRBV2 and J is TRBJ2-2; TRBD2 agrees at 7 bases. The CDR3 sequence is 14 residues long. In germline, CDR1 is SNHLY, CDR2 FYNNEI. Trimming at V came to 6 bases and at J to 4 bases, leaving 5 bases not matched to a gene.

This clone appeared once. V gene TRBV28 combines with J gene TRBJ2-7; perhaps D is TRBD1 or TRBD2 (5 bases each). Germline V lookup: CDR1 MDHEN, CDR2 SYDVKM. The CDR3 sequence is 13 residues long. V lost 10 bases and J lost 1, with 14 bases in between. CDR3: CATGAGESYEQYF. In DNA form, the CDR3 reads TGTGCCACCGGGGCCGGGGAGTCCTACGAGCAGTACTTC. The full variable domain, its missing parts supplied by reference TRBV28 and TRBJ2-7, is DVKVTQSSRYLVKRTGEKVFLECVQDMDHENMFWYRQDPGLGLRLIYFSYDVKMKEKGDIPEGYSVSREKKERFSLILESASTNQTSMYLCATGAGESYEQYFGPGTRLTVT.

The chain combines TRBV7-6 with TRBJ1-3; D unclear. The CDR3 extends over 13 amino acids. Germline CDR1 is SGHVS and CDR2 is FNYEAQ. V shed 5 bases and J shed 4 bases, with 9 bases lying between them. The CDR3 bases are TGTGCCAGCAGCCCCGGATTCGGAAACACCATATATTTT. This gives the protein CASSPGFGNTIYF.

The chain joins TRBV5-4 to TRBJ2-7, with 10 bases fitting TRBD2. This CDR3 has 15 residues. V lost 0 bases, J lost 2 bases, and 2 bases stayed unmatched. Germline lookup yields CDR1 SGHNT and CDR2 YYREEE (reference sequence). The CDR3 sequence: CASSLASGRAYEQYF. CDR3 sequence (DNA): TGTGCCAGCAGCTTGGCCAGCGGGAGGGCCTACGAGCAGTACTTC.

This clone was recorded once. The chain employs TRBV5-4 and TRBJ1-2, with 8 bases lining up with TRBD1. The CDR3 covers 14 residues. V was clipped by 4 bases and J by 6 bases; unmatched bases: 8. The germline CDR1 and CDR2 sequences are SGHNT and YYREEE (reference sequence). CDR3 amino acids: CASSTSGTGDGYTF. Here the CDR3 DNA reads TGTGCCAGCAGCACATCCGGGACAGGTGATGGCTACACCTTC.

The rearrangement uses TRBV27 and TRBJ2-7, with 7 bases aligning to TRBD1. This CDR3 has 14 amino acids. Germline CDR1 reads MNHEY; CDR2 reads SMNVEV (reference sequence). V lost 5 bases and J lost 0; bases outside the gene matches: 4. DNA of the CDR3: TGTGCCAGCAGTGCACAGGGGAACTCCTACGAGCAGTACTTC. Its protein product is CASSAQGNSYEQYF.

CDR3 DNA: TGCGCCAGCAGCTTTGGCGGAGGTAACTATGGCTACACCTTC. Translation gives CASSFGGGNYGYTF. The rearrangement joins TRBV5-1 to TRBJ1-2, with D uncertain. CDR1 SGHRS and CDR2 YFSETQ come from the germline V gene. V lost 2 bases and J lost 1, with 9 bases in between. This CDR3 is built from 14 residues.

This clone was found once. The V gene is TRBV21-1, the J gene TRBJ1-2. TRBV21-1 is given as a pseudogene. This CDR3 has 15 residues. For the CDR3, the DNA is TGTGCCAGCAGCAAAGCGGCGGGCCCGGCCTATGGCTACACCTTC. It encodes CASSKAAGPAYGYTF.

The rearrangement joins TRBV30 to TRBJ2-1; 10 bases match TRBD2. Germline loops: CDR1 GTSNPN, CDR2 SVGIG (reference sequence). The length of the CDR3 is 15 residues. J was trimmed by 5 bases and V by 0 bases; bases with no gene match: 4. The CDR3 bases are TGTGCCTGGAGTGTACTTGGACTAGCGGACAATGAGCAGTTCTTC. Protein: CAWSVLGLADNEQFF.

The V gene is TRBV13, the J gene TRBJ2-1, with 16 bases aligning to TRBD2. Per the germline V gene, CDR1 is PRHDT and CDR2 is FYEKMQ (reference sequence). There are 15 residues in the CDR3. Trimming removed 4 bases from V and 8 bases from J; junction bases left unmatched: 2. DNA of the CDR3: TGTGCCAGCAGCTCCGGGACTAGCGGGAGGGATGAGCAGTTCTTC. Translated, it gives CASSSGTSGRDEQFF.

The rearrangement uses TRBV2 and TRBJ2-5, with D possibly being TRBD1 or TRBD2 (7 bases each). Germline CDR1 reads SNHLY; CDR2 reads FYNNEI. The CDR3 loop spans 14 amino acids. Trimming stripped 11 bases from V and 4 bases from J, with 20 bases between. CDR3 nucleotides: TGTGCCTCAGGGGGGCGGGGGATAGGAGAGACCCAGTACTTC. Protein sequence: CASGGRGIGETQYF.

This chain joins TRBV18 and TRBJ2-1; TRBD1 matches at 7 bases. After removal of 3 bases from V and 8 bases from J, the junction contained 4 bases not matched to a gene. Germline V gives CDR1 KGHSH, CDR2 LQKENI. This CDR3 region has 13 residues. The CDR3 DNA sequence: TGTGCCAGCTCACCCGGGACAGCCCATGAGCAGTTCTTC. Its protein is CASSPGTAHEQFF.

V usage is TRBV16 and J usage is TRBJ2-1; possible D gene TRBD2, 6 bases. This CDR3 contains 14 residues. V shed 1 base and J shed 5 bases, with 9 bases lying between them. CDR1 and CDR2 (germline): KGHSY, FQNENV. The CDR3 here is CASSQFRENNEQFF. In DNA, the CDR3 is TGTGCCAGCAGCCAATTCCGGGAGAACAATGAGCAGTTCTTC. The full variable domain, its missing parts supplied by reference TRBV16 and TRBJ2-1, is GEEVAQTPKHLVRGEGQKAKLYCAPIKGHSYVFWYQQVLKNEFKFLISFQNENVFDETGMPKERFSAKCLPNSPCSLEIQATKLEDSAVYFCASSQFRENNEQFFGPGTRLTVL.

J is TRBJ1-1 and V is TRBV19, with D perhaps TRBD1 (5 bases). Trimming left V 5 bases short and J 5 bases short, with 12 bases between. This CDR3 is built from 13 residues. The germline gives CDR1 LNHDA, CDR2 SQIVND (reference sequence). The DNA for the CDR3 is TGTGCCAGTAGTCCCCGGGGGGGAACTGAAGCTTTCTTT. Translated: CASSPRGGTEAFF.

This rearrangement joins TRBV6-1 to TRBJ2-7; possible D gene TRBD2, 5 bases. The CDR3 is made up of 11 amino acids. The V end lost 7 bases, the J end lost 3 bases, and 7 bases lay between the germline ends. Germline CDR1 MNHNS, CDR2 SASEGT. The CDR3 nucleotides read TGTGCCAGCAAGAGGGACTACGAGCAGTACTTC. It is translated as CASKRDYEQYF.

J is TRBJ1-5 and V is TRBV6-1; 7 nucleotides line up with TRBD1. Trimming took 2 bases from V and 6 from J; bases not matched to a gene: 10. The germline V gene encodes CDR1 MNHNS and CDR2 SASEGT. The CDR3 extends over 16 amino acids. The CDR3 protein is CASSEFVTGNFQPQHF. Written as DNA, the CDR3 is TGTGCCAGCAGTGAATTTGTGACAGGGAATTTTCAGCCCCAGCATTTT.

The chain employs TRBV6-1 and TRBJ2-3; maybe TRBD1 (6 bases). The CDR3 contains 15 residues. Trimming left V 5 bases short and J 0 bases short, with 12 bases between. CDR1 and CDR2 (germline): MNHNS, SASEGT. CDR3 coding DNA: TGTGCCAGCAGTTCACCGGGACAAAGCACAGATACGCAGTATTTT. It translates to CASSSPGQSTDTQYF.

The V gene is TRBV5-1, the J gene TRBJ2-2; D is possibly TRBD1 (6 bases). Trimming stripped 1 base from V and 0 bases from J, with 10 bases between. The germline V gene has CDR1 SGHRS and CDR2 YFSETQ. This CDR3 spans 16 amino acids. The chain's CDR3 is CASSLQGTPNTGELFF. CDR3 in DNA: TGCGCCAGCAGCTTGCAGGGGACGCCGAACACCGGGGAGCTGTTTTTT.

This clone was found once. The V gene is TRBV7-2, the J gene TRBJ2-5; TRBD1 aligns across 7 bases. Trimming took 4 bases from V and 3 from J; bases not matched to a gene: 5. The CDR3 runs 14 residues. The germline CDR1 and CDR2 sequences are SGHTA and FQGNSA. The CDR3 loop reads CASSSGTAKETQYF. The CDR3, as DNA: TGTGCCAGCAGCTCCGGGACAGCGAAAGAGACCCAGTACTTC. Complete variable domain (other parts from reference TRBV7-2 and TRBJ2-5): GAGVSQSPSNKVTEKGKDVELRCDPISGHTALYWYRQSLGQGLEFLIYFQGNSAPDKSGLPSDRFSAERTGGSVSTLTIQRTQQEDSAVYLCASSSGTAKETQYFGPGTRLLVL.

The chain couples TRBV5-1 to TRBJ2-7, with D unresolved. CDR1 and CDR2 from the germline V gene are SGHRS and YFSETQ. The V gene lost 0 bases and the J gene lost 0 bases, with 7 bases spanning the gap. The CDR3 consists of 14 residues. The CDR3 sequence is CASSLVVNSYEQYF. Written as DNA, the CDR3 is TGCGCCAGCAGCTTGGTGGTTAACTCCTACGAGCAGTACTTC. Drawing the rest from reference TRBV5-1 and TRBJ2-7, the complete variable domain is KAGVTQTPRYLIKTRGQQVTLSCSPISGHRSVSWYQQTPGQGLQFLFEYFSETQRNKGNFPGRFSGRQFSNSRSEMNVSTLELGDSALYLCASSLVVNSYEQYFGPGTRLTVT.

The CDR3 DNA sequence: TGTGCCAGCAGCTTAGCGTGGACGGGCACCGGGGAGCTGTTTTTT. Amino acids: CASSLAWTGTGELFF. The J gene is TRBJ2-2, the V gene TRBV7-2; D unclear. In germline, CDR1 is SGHTA, CDR2 FQGNSA. V lost 0 bases and J lost 4, with 9 bases in between. The length of the CDR3 is 15 residues.